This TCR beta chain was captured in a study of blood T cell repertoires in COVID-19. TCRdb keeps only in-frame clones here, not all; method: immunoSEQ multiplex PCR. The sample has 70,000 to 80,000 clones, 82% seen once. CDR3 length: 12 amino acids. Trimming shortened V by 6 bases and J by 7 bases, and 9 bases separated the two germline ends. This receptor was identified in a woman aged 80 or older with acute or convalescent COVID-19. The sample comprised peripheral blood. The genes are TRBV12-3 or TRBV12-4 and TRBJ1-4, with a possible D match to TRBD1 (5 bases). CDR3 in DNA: TGTGCCAGCAGCTTTGGGGCTGAAAAACTGTTTTTT. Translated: CASSFGAEKLFF.